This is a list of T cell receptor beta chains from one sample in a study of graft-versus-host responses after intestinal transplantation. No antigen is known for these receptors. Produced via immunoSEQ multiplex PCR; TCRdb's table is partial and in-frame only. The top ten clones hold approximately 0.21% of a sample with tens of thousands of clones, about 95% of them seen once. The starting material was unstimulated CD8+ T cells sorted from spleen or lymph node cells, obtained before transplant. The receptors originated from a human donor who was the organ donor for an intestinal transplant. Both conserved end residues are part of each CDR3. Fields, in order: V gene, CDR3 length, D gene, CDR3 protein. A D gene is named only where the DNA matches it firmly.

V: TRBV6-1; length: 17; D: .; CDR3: CASSEAGWDTSSYEQYF
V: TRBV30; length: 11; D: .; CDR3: CAWSAGYEQYF
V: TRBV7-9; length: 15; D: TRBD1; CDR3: CASSLADRGREKLFF
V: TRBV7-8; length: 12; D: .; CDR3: CASSLSTDTQYF
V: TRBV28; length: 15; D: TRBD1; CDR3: CASRSLQGADYEQYF
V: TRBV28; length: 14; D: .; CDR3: CASSLRISGNTIYF
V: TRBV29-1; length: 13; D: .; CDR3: CSVRSGTSYEQYF
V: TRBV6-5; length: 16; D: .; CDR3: CASSYNLVRVNTEAFF
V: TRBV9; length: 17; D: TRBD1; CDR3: CASSVDRDRGNTGELFF
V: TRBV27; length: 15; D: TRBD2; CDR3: CASSPRTSGYNEQFF
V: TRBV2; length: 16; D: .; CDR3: CASVGMQASNTGELFF
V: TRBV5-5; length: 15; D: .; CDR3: CASSLIGVGNQPQHF
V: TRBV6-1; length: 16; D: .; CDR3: CASSELGGLIGTEAFF
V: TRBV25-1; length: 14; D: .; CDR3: CASSELGSSPEAFF
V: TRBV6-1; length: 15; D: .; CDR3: CASSGTLQGNSPLHF
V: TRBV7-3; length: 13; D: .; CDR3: CASSLGSLGGYTF
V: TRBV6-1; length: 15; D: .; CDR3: CASSIDGGTNEKLFF
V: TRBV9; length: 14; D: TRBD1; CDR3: CASRRQGGDYGYTF
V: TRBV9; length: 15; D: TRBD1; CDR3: CASSEGDSSYTEAFF
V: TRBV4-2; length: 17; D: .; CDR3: CASSPQGVGSSFYGYTF
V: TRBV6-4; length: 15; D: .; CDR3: CASSELRGSGTEAFF
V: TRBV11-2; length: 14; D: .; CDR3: CASSPGLGNYEQYF
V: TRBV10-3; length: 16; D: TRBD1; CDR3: CAIGHSGQAISNEQFF
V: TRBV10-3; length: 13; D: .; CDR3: CAISESGGTEAFF
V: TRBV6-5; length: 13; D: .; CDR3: CASSTGIGTEAFF
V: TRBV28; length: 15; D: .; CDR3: CASSLWGTSEETQYF
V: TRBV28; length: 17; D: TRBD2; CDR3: CASSLFRTSGPEETQYF
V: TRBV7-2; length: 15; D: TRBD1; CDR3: CASSILTGGNSPLHF
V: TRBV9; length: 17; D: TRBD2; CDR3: CASTQTSGGPRAGELFF
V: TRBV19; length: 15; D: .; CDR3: CASSTGDLISNEQYF
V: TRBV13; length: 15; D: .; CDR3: CASSLAQGYTGELFF
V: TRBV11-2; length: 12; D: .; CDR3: CASSFAQETQYF
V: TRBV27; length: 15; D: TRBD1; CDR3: CASSPSGGLNTEAFF